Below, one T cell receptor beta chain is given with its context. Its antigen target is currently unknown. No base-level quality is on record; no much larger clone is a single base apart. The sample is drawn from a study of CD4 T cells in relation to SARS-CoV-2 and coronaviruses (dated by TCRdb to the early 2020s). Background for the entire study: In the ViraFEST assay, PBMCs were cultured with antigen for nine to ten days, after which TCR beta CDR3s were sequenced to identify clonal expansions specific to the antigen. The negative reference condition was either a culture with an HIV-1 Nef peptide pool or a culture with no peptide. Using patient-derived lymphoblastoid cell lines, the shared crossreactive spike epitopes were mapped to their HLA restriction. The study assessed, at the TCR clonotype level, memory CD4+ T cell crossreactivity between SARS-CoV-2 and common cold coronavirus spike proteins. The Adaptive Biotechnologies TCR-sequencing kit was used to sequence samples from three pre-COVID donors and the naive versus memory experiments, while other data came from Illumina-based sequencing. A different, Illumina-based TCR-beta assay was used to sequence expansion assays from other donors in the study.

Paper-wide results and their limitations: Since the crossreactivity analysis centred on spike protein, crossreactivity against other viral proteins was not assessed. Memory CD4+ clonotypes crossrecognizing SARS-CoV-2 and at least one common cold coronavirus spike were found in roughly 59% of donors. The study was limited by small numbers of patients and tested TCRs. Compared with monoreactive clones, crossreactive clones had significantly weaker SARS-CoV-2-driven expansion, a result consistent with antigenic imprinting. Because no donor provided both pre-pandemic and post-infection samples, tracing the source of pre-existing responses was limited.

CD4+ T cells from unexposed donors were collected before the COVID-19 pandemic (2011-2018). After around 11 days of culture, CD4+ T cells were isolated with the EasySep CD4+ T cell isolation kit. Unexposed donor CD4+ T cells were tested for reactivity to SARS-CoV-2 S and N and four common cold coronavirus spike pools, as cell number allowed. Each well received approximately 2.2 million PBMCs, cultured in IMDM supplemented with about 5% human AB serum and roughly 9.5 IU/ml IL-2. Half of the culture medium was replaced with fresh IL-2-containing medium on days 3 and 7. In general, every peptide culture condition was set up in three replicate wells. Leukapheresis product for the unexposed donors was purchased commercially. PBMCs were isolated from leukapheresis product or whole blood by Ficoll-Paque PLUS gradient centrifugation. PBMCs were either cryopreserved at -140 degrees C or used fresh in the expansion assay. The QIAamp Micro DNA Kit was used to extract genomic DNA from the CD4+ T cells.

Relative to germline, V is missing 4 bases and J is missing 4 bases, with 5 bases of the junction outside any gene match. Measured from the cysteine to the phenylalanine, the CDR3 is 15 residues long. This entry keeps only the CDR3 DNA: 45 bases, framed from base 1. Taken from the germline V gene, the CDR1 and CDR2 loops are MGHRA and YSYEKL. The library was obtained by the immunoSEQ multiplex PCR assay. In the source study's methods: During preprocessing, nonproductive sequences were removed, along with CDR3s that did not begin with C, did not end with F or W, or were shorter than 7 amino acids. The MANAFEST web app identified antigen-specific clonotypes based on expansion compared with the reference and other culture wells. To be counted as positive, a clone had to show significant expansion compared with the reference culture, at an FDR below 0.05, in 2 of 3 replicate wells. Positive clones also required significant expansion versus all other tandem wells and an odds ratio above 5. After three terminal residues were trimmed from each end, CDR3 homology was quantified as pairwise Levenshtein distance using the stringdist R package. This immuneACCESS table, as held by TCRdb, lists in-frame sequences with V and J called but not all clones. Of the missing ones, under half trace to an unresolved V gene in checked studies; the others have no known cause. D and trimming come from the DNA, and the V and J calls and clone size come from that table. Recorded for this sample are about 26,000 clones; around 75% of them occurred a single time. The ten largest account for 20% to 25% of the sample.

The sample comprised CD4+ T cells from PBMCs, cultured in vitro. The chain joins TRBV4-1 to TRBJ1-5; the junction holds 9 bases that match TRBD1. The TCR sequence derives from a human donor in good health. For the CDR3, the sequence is CASSPGQGLNQPQHF. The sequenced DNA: TGCGCCAGCAGCCCCGGACAGGGGCTAAATCAGCCCCAGCATTTT.